This T cell receptor (beta chain) was profiled in a study of T cells after posttransplantation cyclophosphamide. Produced via immunoSEQ multiplex PCR; TCRdb's table is partial and in-frame only. The sample offers about 12,000 clones and no singletons, the top ten holding 20% to 30%. A marrow graft followed busulfan-fludarabine conditioning, with cyclophosphamide on days +3 and +4. CDR1 is SGHNT and CDR2 is YYREEE in the germline V gene (reference sequence). Trimming removed 5 bases at V and 10 bases at J, with 18 bases between. The CDR3 consists of 13 residues. Whole-study findings and limits: Tissue-infiltrating T cells from skin or gut overlapped little with blood T cells. Donor CD8+ memory clones often dominated recipient blood repertoires at later times.

This clone has ten or more counts. What it binds is unknown. V usage is TRBV5-4 and J usage is TRBJ1-1, with a tentative D call TRBD1 (5 bases). The sequences come from PBMCs, collected after allogeneic stem cell transplant with posttransplant cyclophosphamide. The origin of this receptor is a female patient aged 35-55 years who received an allogeneic stem cell transplant from a related donor, was CMV-positive, and had acute GVHD only. The T cells may partly be graft donor cells. The CDR3 nucleotides are TGTGCCAGCAGACCAGGCCCGACCGGGGGAGCTTTCTTT. Translated: CASRPGPTGGAFF.